A single sample gave rise to the 2 T cell receptor beta chains below, sequenced in a study of blood T cell repertoires in COVID-19. Generated by immunoSEQ multiplex PCR, the TCRdb table keeps only in-frame clones and is missing some. The profile shows approximately 40,000 clones, around 80% of them singletons. The sample consisted of peripheral blood. The receptors were sampled from an older man with active or convalescent COVID-19.

The chain recombines TRBV24-1 with TRBJ2-7, with 10 bases matching TRBD1. This CDR3 region has 14 residues. With 3 bases clipped from V and 6 bases from J, the junction kept 4 bases outside the gene matches. The germline V gene encodes CDR1 KGHDR and CDR2 SFDVKD. CDR3: CATSDGDRGPEQYF. Written as DNA, the CDR3 is TGTGCCACCAGTGATGGGGACAGGGGTCCCGAGCAGTACTTC.

The rearrangement links TRBV14 to TRBJ2-1; 7 nucleotides align to TRBD2. This CDR3 is built from 15 residues. CDR1 is SGHDN, CDR2 FVKESK, per germline. V lost 6 bases, J lost 4 bases, and 9 bases stayed unmatched. The CDR3 nucleotides are TGTGCCAGCAGGCTCGGGACTACCTCGTACAATGAGCAGTTCTTC. It translates to CASRLGTTSYNEQFF.